Each of the 29 T cell receptor beta chains below was sequenced from the same sample in a study of shared clonotypes between healthy human individuals. Only in-frame clones appear in the TCRdb table, and some are missing; sequencing was by immunoSEQ multiplex PCR. The sample lists about 710,000 clones, just under 75% occurring once. Input material: memory CD4+ T cells sorted from blood. Subset: CD45RA-negative fraction. These receptor sequences come from a woman aged 30 to 39 in good health.

The rearrangement links TRBV7-2 to TRBJ2-7; D not resolved. The CDR3 runs to 12 residues. V was pared by 4 bases and J by 3 bases, with 7 bases between. Germline lookup yields CDR1 SGHTA and CDR2 FQGNSA. The CDR3 DNA follows: TGTGCCAGCAGCTCTCCTGGCTACGAGCAGTACTTC. Translated, it gives CASSSPGYEQYF.

The rearrangement uses TRBV7-8 and TRBJ2-2; 8 bases map to TRBD1. CDR3 length: 16 residues. With 5 bases clipped from V and 2 bases from J, the junction kept 7 bases outside the gene matches. The V gene's germline CDR1 is SGHVS and CDR2 FQNEAQ. The CDR3 loop reads CASSVRTGRNTGELFF. CDR3 nucleotides: TGTGCCAGCAGCGTAAGGACAGGGCGCAACACCGGGGAGCTGTTTTTT.

V and J are TRBV6-5 and TRBJ2-7, with D tentatively TRBD1 or TRBD2 (5 bases each). The germline V gene encodes CDR1 MNHEY and CDR2 SVGAGI. V lost 7 bases and J 2 bases, leaving 15 bases between the germline ends. The CDR3 is 14 residues long. CDR3 residues: CASTSGPVTYEQYF. Written as DNA, the CDR3 is TGTGCCAGCACCTCGGGACCGGTAACCTACGAGCAGTACTTC.

This clone was found a few times. The chain uses TRBV19 and TRBJ2-7, with 11 positions matching TRBD2. This CDR3 is 17 amino acids long. Germline CDR1 is LNHDA and CDR2 is SQIVND (reference sequence). V lost 0 bases and J lost 1; bases outside the gene matches: 5. The CDR3 DNA follows: TGTGCCAGTAGTATAGAGGCGACTAGCGGGGTTTCCTACGAGCAGTACTTC. Protein: CASSIEATSGVSYEQYF.

The chain couples TRBV19 to TRBJ1-1; 7 nucleotides align to TRBD1. CDR3 size: 13 residues. Germline CDR1 LNHDA, CDR2 SQIVND (reference sequence). J gave up 7 bases and V 4 bases, and 6 bases lay outside the gene matches. The CDR3 coding sequence is TGTGCCAGTAGTACACAGGGACAGATTGAAGCTTTCTTT. Its protein is CASSTQGQIEAFF.

The chain uses TRBV19 and TRBJ2-7; possibly TRBD1 or TRBD2 for D (5 bases each). CDR1 and CDR2 (germline): LNHDA, SQIVND (reference sequence). V was clipped by 6 bases and J by 0 bases, with 18 bases between them. The CDR3 length is 16 residues. The CDR3 sequence is CASSPSWGVSSYEQYF. Here the CDR3 DNA reads TGTGCCAGTAGCCCTAGCTGGGGCGTTAGCTCCTACGAGCAGTACTTC.

This clone was seen repeatedly, ten times or more. Different DNA sequences within this sample yield the same CDR3. The V gene is TRBV5-1, the J gene TRBJ2-5, with 10 bases lining up with TRBD2. Germline CDR1 SGHRS, CDR2 YFSETQ. V shed 3 bases, J shed 4 bases, and the junction held 6 bases outside the gene matches. The CDR3 totals 15 residues. The CDR3 region is CASSSSGRAGETQYF. The CDR3 DNA follows: TGCGCCAGCAGCTCCAGCGGGAGGGCCGGAGAGACCCAGTACTTC. Full variable domain (rest looked up from reference TRBV5-1 and TRBJ2-5): KAGVTQTPRYLIKTRGQQVTLSCSPISGHRSVSWYQQTPGQGLQFLFEYFSETQRNKGNFPGRFSGRQFSNSRSEMNVSTLELGDSALYLCASSSSGRAGETQYFGPGTRLLVL.

Notes on this clone: Other DNA variants within this sample encode the same CDR3. This chain connects TRBV5-1 to TRBJ2-5, with D possibly TRBD2 on 6 matching bases. The V gene's germline CDR1 is SGHRS and CDR2 YFSETQ. Trimming cost V 4 bases and J 2 bases, with 9 bases left between them. The CDR3 contains 13 residues. The CDR3 loop is CASSPGSQETQYF. The CDR3 coding sequence is TGCGCCAGCAGCCCCGGGAGTCAAGAGACCCAGTACTTC.

This clone was recorded only once. DNA for the CDR3: TGTGCCAGCAGTACCCGACAGATTTATCAGCCCCAGCATTTT. Translating it yields CASSTRQIYQPQHF. J is TRBJ1-5 and V is TRBV6-1; a weak D match, TRBD1 (5 bases). There are 14 residues in the CDR3. V lost 5 bases and J 5 bases, leaving 13 bases between the germline ends. Germline loops: CDR1 MNHNS, CDR2 SASEGT.

The rearrangement links TRBV5-6 to TRBJ1-1, with a possible D match to TRBD1 (6 bases). V lost 7 bases to trimming and J lost 5 bases, with 18 bases between them. This CDR3 comprises 14 residues. Germline assignment: CDR1 SGHDT and CDR2 YYEEEE. The CDR3 region is CASGFQGMRTEAFF. The CDR3 DNA reads TGTGCCAGCGGATTCCAGGGGATGCGAACTGAAGCTTTCTTT.

This clone is a singleton in its sample. The chain links TRBV5-1 to TRBJ1-1; tentatively, D is TRBD1 (6 bases). V dropped 0 bases and J dropped 8 bases, with 14 bases sitting between them. This CDR3 spans 14 amino acids. Germline V gives CDR1 SGHRS, CDR2 YFSETQ. The CDR3 DNA is TGCGCCAGCAGCTTGGCTACCATGGGACAAGAAGCTTTCTTT. Residues: CASSLATMGQEAFF.

This clone was observed a handful of times. The chain couples TRBV27 to TRBJ2-1; maybe TRBD2 (5 bases). Germline V gives CDR1 MNHEY, CDR2 SMNVEV (reference sequence). Trimming removed 3 bases from V and 16 bases from J, with 13 bases in between. CDR3 length: 11 amino acids. CDR3 sequence reads: CASSFNGIVFF. DNA of the CDR3: TGTGCCAGCAGTTTCAACGGGATAGTTTTCTTC.

The chain recombines TRBV9 with TRBJ1-4; perhaps TRBD1 as D (5 bases). CDR1 is SGDLS, CDR2 YYNGEE, per germline. V lost 4 bases and J 7 bases, leaving 17 bases between the germline ends. The CDR3 is made up of 15 amino acids. CDR3 loop: CASSPRQTETEKLFF. CDR3 DNA sequence: TGTGCCAGCAGCCCACGACAGACCGAGACTGAAAAACTGTTTTTT.

The chain employs TRBV10-3 and TRBJ2-5; D possibly corresponds to TRBD1 (5 bases). This CDR3 has 13 amino acids. V lost 10 bases, J lost 5 bases, and 17 bases lay in between. In germline, CDR1 is ENHRY, CDR2 SYGVKD. The CDR3 is CAKYWGKDETQYF. CDR3 DNA sequence: TGTGCCAAATACTGGGGCAAGGACGAGACCCAGTACTTC.

The V call is TRBV27, the J call TRBJ1-4, with a possible D match to TRBD1 (6 bases). The germline V gene has CDR1 MNHEY and CDR2 SMNVEV (reference sequence). The CDR3 length is 16 residues. Trimming cost V 5 bases and J 0 bases, with 13 bases left between them. CDR3 in DNA: TGTGCCAGCAGTCGCAAACAGGGTGCAACTAATGAAAAACTGTTTTTT. Translated: CASSRKQGATNEKLFF.

This chain links TRBV6-5 with TRBJ1-5; perhaps TRBD1 as D (5 bases). Germline V lookup: CDR1 MNHEY, CDR2 SVGAGI. The CDR3 is 15 residues long. The V end lost 2 bases, the J end lost 3 bases, and 11 bases lay between the germline ends. The CDR3 sequence is CASSYGGGPNQPQHF. Written as DNA, the CDR3 is TGTGCCAGCAGTTACGGGGGAGGACCCAATCAGCCCCAGCATTTT.

In its sample, this clone was seen once. The rearrangement links TRBV19 to TRBJ1-4, with D unclear. V shed 4 bases and J shed 0 bases, with 9 bases lying between them. This CDR3 is built from 15 residues. From germline, CDR1 is LNHDA and CDR2 SQIVND (reference sequence). CDR3 DNA: TGTGCCAGTAGTACACAGAGCTCAACTAATGAAAAACTGTTTTTT. Translation: CASSTQSSTNEKLFF.

This chain links TRBV2 with TRBJ2-7; D is unresolved. Germline values: CDR1 SNHLY, CDR2 FYNNEI. The CDR3 is 13 amino acids. With 5 bases removed from V and 0 bases from J, the gap between germline ends came to 8 bases. The CDR3 reads CASSLADSYEQYF. In DNA, the CDR3 is TGTGCCAGCAGTCTGGCTGACTCCTACGAGCAGTACTTC. The variable domain in full, with the rest retrieved from reference TRBV2 and TRBJ2-7, is EPEVTQTPSHQVTQMGQEVILRCVPISNHLYFYWYRQILGQKVEFLVSFYNNEISEKSEIFDDQFSVERPDGSNFTLKIRSTKLEDSAMYFCASSLADSYEQYFGPGTRLTVT.

This clone appeared a few times. The chain is built from TRBV7-9 and TRBJ1-3; 10 nucleotides match TRBD1. Germline V gene data show CDR1 as SEHNR and CDR2 as FQNEAQ (reference sequence). The CDR3 sequence is 16 residues long. Trimming cost V 5 bases and J 3 bases; bases outside gene matches: 7. The CDR3 spells CASSTDRGPLGNTIYF. The CDR3 nucleotides read TGTGCCAGCAGCACCGACAGGGGGCCCCTTGGAAACACCATATATTTT.

This clone came up many times. The chain links TRBV2 to TRBJ1-1; unclear D gene. CDR3 size: 14 residues. Deletions cut 2 bases from V and 1 base from J, with 8 bases between. Germline values: CDR1 SNHLY, CDR2 FYNNEI. This CDR3 reads CASSERRANTEAFF. DNA of the CDR3: TGTGCCAGCAGTGAACGTAGGGCGAACACTGAAGCTTTCTTT.

The chain links TRBV11-2 to TRBJ2-1; D remains unclear. CDR1 and CDR2 (germline): SGHAT, FQNNGV. This CDR3 has 15 residues. The V end was cut by 1 base, the J end by 0 bases, with 7 bases between. The CDR3 DNA sequence: TGTGCCAGCAGCTTAGCGCAGAGCTCCTACAATGAGCAGTTCTTC. Translating it yields CASSLAQSSYNEQFF. Using reference TRBV11-2 and TRBJ2-1 for the parts outside the CDR3, the full variable domain is EAGVAQSPRYKIIEKRQSVAFWCNPISGHATLYWYQQILGQGPKLLIQFQNNGVVDDSQLPKDRFSAERLKGVDSTLKIQPAKLEDSAVYLCASSLAQSSYNEQFFGPGTRLTVL.

The gene calls are TRBV6-5 and TRBJ2-2; D unresolved. The CDR3 is 13 residues long. Germline lookup yields CDR1 MNHEY and CDR2 SVGAGI. V was trimmed by 4 bases and J by 7 bases, leaving 10 bases between them. The CDR3 loop reads CASSSSRVGELFF. CDR3 coding DNA: TGTGCCAGCAGTTCGTCCCGGGTCGGGGAGCTGTTTTTT.

This clone was observed a few times. The rearrangement links TRBV2 to TRBJ2-1, with D perhaps TRBD2 (6 bases). The CDR3 totals 15 residues. Trimming cost V 3 bases and J 7 bases, with 16 bases left between them. The germline V gene encodes CDR1 SNHLY and CDR2 FYNNEI. CDR3 bases: TGTGCCAGCAGTGATTTAAACGGAGGGATGAATGAGCAGTTCTTC. Amino acids: CASSDLNGGMNEQFF.

The V call is TRBV7-2, the J call TRBJ2-5; D remains ambiguous. V was shortened by 1 base and J by 0 bases, with 3 bases between the two germline ends. CDR1 and CDR2 from the germline V gene are SGHTA and FQGNSA. The CDR3 consists of 13 residues. The CDR3 loop is CASSLVHQETQYF. CDR3 bases: TGTGCCAGCAGCTTAGTCCACCAAGAGACCCAGTACTTC.

V usage is TRBV10-3 and J usage is TRBJ2-7; tentative D call: TRBD2 (5 bases). There are 14 residues in the CDR3. Germline CDR1 reads ENHRY; CDR2 reads SYGVKD. V was clipped by 8 bases and J by 5 bases, with 19 bases between them. The CDR3 DNA is TGTGCCATCGCCCGAGCCGGGATATGGCACGAGCAGTACTTC. It codes for CAIARAGIWHEQYF.

The rearrangement uses TRBV6-6 and TRBJ1-1; tentative D call: TRBD1 (6 bases). The CDR3 loop spans 16 amino acids. Germline V gene data show CDR1 as MNHNY and CDR2 as SVGAGI (reference sequence). Trimming removed 0 bases at V and 1 base at J, with 12 bases between. The CDR3 sequence: CASSYSVETGNTEAFF. The DNA of the CDR3 is TGTGCCAGCAGTTACTCGGTCGAGACAGGGAACACTGAAGCTTTCTTT.

V usage is TRBV11-2 and J usage is TRBJ2-2; the match to TRBD2 covers 7 bases. With 5 bases clipped from V and 5 bases from J, the junction kept 11 bases outside the gene matches. This CDR3 is 16 amino acids long. Germline CDR1 reads SGHAT; CDR2 reads FQNNGV. CDR3 protein: CASSEWAGVVTGELFF. As DNA, the CDR3 is TGTGCCAGCAGCGAATGGGCGGGAGTCGTGACCGGGGAGCTGTTTTTT.

This clone showed up just once. The gene calls are TRBV19 and TRBJ2-1; the D call may be TRBD1 or TRBD2 (5 bases each). Germline V CDR1 and CDR2: LNHDA, SQIVND (reference sequence). V lost 6 bases, J lost 2 bases, and 8 bases lay in between. This CDR3 contains 13 residues. CDR3 sequence: CASRGTAYNEQFF. The CDR3 nucleotides are TGTGCCAGTAGAGGGACGGCCTACAATGAGCAGTTCTTC.

This clone was counted only a few times. The chain recombines TRBV27 with TRBJ1-1; possibly TRBD1 for D (5 bases). Trimming left V 4 bases short and J 2 bases short, with 11 bases between. The CDR3 is made up of 14 amino acids. Germline assignment: CDR1 MNHEY and CDR2 SMNVEV (reference sequence). The DNA for the CDR3 is TGTGCCAGCAGTTCATGGGACGGAAACACTGAAGCTTTCTTT. Residues: CASSSWDGNTEAFF.